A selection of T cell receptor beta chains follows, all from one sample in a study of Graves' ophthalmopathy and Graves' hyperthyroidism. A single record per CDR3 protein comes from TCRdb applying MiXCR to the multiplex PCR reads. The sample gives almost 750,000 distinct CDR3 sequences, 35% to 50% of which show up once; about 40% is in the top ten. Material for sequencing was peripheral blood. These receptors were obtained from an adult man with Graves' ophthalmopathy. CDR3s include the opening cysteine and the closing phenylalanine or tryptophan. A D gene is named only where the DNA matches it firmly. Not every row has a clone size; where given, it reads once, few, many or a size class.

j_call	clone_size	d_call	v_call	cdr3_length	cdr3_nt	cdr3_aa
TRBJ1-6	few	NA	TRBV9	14	TGTGCCAGCAGCCAAAGGAGGGTTCGATCACCCCTCCACTTT	CASSQRRVRSPLHF
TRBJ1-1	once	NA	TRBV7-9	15	TGCGCCAGCAGCTTGAGACGGGAGACGAACACTGAAGCTTTCTTT	CASSLRRETNTEAFF
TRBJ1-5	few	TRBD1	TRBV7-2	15	TGTGCCAGCAGCTCCAGACAGGGTCGCAATCAGCCCCAGCATTTT	CASSSRQGRNQPQHF
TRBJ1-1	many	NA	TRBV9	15	TGTGCCAGCAGCGTAGTACAGGCTATGAACACTGAAGCTTTCTTT	CASSVVQAMNTEAFF
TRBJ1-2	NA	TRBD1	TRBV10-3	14	TGTGCCACCAACAACGGACAGGGGCCGGCTGGCTACACCTTC	CATNNGQGPAGYTF
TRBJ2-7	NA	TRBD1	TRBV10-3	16	TGTGCCATCAGGACGACCCCGGGACAGGGACACAATGAGCAGTACTTC	CAIRTTPGQGHNEQYF
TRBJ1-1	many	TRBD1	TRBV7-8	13	TGTGCCAGCAGCCTGAGGACAGGAGTTGAAGCTTTCTTT	CASSLRTGVEAFF
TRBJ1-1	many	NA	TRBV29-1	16	TGCAGCGTTGAAGATACTATCGCGCCAGTTGGGTGGCCAGCTTTCTTT	CSVEDTIAPVGWPAFF
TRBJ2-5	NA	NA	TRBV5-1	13	TGCGCCAGCAGCTTGGATGGGGGGAAGACCCAGTACTTC	CASSLDGGKTQYF
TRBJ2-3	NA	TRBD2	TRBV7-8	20	TGTGCCAGCAGACGTATAAGTGGGTCGCAGCGGGGGGGTTACACAGATACGCAGTATTTT	CASRRISGSQRGGYTDTQYF
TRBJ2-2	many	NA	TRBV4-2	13	TGTGCCAGCAGCCAAGATCCGACCGGGGAGCTGTTTTTT	CASSQDPTGELFF
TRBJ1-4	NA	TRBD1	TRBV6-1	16	TGTGCCAGCAGTTACGGCAGGGGGGGCGGGAGTGAAAAACTGTTTTTT	CASSYGRGGGSEKLFF
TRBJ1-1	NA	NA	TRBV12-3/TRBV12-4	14	TGTGCCAGCAGTTTACAGGGGAGAGAAACTGAAGCTTTCTTT	CASSLQGRETEAFF
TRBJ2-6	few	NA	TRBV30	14	TGTGCCTGGAGTGTAGGGACCGGGGCCAACGTCCTGACTTTC	CAWSVGTGANVLTF
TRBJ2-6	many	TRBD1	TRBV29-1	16	TGCAGCGTTGCGGGACAGGGGATCACTGGGGCCAACGTCCTGACTTTC	CSVAGQGITGANVLTF
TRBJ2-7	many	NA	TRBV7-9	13	TGTGCTAGCAGCTCAGGCCAGGGGGGCGAGCAGTACTTC	CASSSGQGGEQYF
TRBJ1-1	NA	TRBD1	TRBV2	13	TGTGCCAGCAGTTACCTGGGACAGGCTGAAGCTTTCTTT	CASSYLGQAEAFF
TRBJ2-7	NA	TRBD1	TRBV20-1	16	TGCAGTGCTGGTGGAGCGCAGACAGGGTCCTCCTACGAGCAGTACTTC	CSAGGAQTGSSYEQYF
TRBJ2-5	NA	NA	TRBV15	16	TGTGCCACCAGCAGAGATCGCCTCGATAGGTCAGAGACCCAGTACTTC	CATSRDRLDRSETQYF
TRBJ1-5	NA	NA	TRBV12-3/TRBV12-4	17	TGTGCCAGCAGTTTATCGGCAGACTTGGGGAGCAATCAGCCCCAGCATTTT	CASSLSADLGSNQPQHF
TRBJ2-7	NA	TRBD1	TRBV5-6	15	TGTGCCAGCAGCCAAGACAGGGGAGATCCCTACGAGCAGTGCTTC	CASSQDRGDPYEQCF
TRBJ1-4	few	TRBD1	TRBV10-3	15	TGTGCCAGCAGAGCCCCGGGACAGATTGATGAAAAACTGTTTTTT	CASRAPGQIDEKLFF
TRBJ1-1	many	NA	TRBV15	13	TGTGCCACCAGTGTAAATAAGAACACTGAAGCTTTCTTT	CATSVNKNTEAFF
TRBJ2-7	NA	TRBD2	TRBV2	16	TGTGCCAGCAGCCAAGGGGGACTAGCGGGTTCCTACGAGCAGTACTTC	CASSQGGLAGSYEQYF
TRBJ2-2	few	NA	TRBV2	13	TGTGCCAGCACCTCGACTTTGACCGGGGAGCTGTTTTTT	CASTSTLTGELFF
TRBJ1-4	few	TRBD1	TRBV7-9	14	TGTGCCAGCAGCATGGGACAGGGTCGTGAAAAACTGTTTTTT	CASSMGQGREKLFF
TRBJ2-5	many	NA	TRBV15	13	TGTGCCACCAGCAGAGATCTCCAAGAGACCCAGTACTTC	CATSRDLQETQYF
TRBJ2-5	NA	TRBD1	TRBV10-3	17	TGTGCCATCAGTTTAGCACCGGACAGGGCGAGGCAAGAGACCCAGTACTTC	CAISLAPDRARQETQYF
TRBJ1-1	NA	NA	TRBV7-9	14	TGTGCCAGCAGTTCTGGACAGAAGAACACTGGAGCTTTCTTT	CASSSGQKNTGAFF
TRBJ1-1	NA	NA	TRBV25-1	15	TGTGCCAGTGAACACTTCGGCACAGGAGGGACTGAAGCTCTCTTT	CASEHFGTGGTEALF
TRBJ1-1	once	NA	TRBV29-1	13	TGCAGCGTTGAGGGACTGGGAAACACTGAAGCTTTCTTT	CSVEGLGNTEAFF
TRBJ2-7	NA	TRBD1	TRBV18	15	TGTGCCAGCTCACCATACCGGGACAGACAATACGAGCAGTACTTC	CASSPYRDRQYEQYF
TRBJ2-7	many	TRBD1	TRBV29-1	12	TGCAGCGCCCGGACAGGTTTCAACGAGCAGTACTTC	CSARTGFNEQYF
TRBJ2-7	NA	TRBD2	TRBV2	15	TGTGCCAGCAGCTGGGCACTAGCGGGATCCTACGAGCAGTACTTC	CASSWALAGSYEQYF
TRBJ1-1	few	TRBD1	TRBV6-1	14	TGTGCCAGCAGTTTCGGACAGGGGGCAACTGAAGCTTTCTTT	CASSFGQGATEAFF
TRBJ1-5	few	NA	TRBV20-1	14	TGCAGTGCTAGCTTAATAGGGTCAAATCAGCCCCAGCATTTT	CSASLIGSNQPQHF
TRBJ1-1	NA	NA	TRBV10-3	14	TGTGCCATCAACCCCGGGGGCTTGAACACTGAAGCTTTCTTT	CAINPGGLNTEAFF
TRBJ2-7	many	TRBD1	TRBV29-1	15	TGCAGCGTCCGAGATAGACAGGGGAGCTCCTACGAGCAGTACTTC	CSVRDRQGSSYEQYF
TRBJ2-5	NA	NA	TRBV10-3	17	TGTGCCAGCAGTCTAATAGACGGGACGGGGATCGGGGAGACCCAGTACTTC	CASSLIDGTGIGETQYF